The 10 T cell receptor beta chains reported below all come from one sample, sequenced in a study of OX40 agonist ivuxolimab in advanced cancers. Here immunoSEQ multiplex PCR was the method, and the copy in TCRdb shows in-frame clones only, minus some. The table includes 90,000 to 100,000 clones, around 83% detected once. Material: CD4+ or CD8+ T cells sorted from blood, obtained in a trial of the OX40 agonist ivuxolimab. The receptor set was obtained from an adult with an advanced solid tumor such as melanoma, head and neck, liver or kidney cancer.

The rearrangement uses TRBV7-8 and TRBJ1-2; D might be TRBD1 (5 bases). The CDR3 sequence is 16 residues long. CDR1 SGHVS and CDR2 FQNEAQ come from the germline V gene. V shed 5 bases and J shed 0 bases, with 16 bases lying between them. The CDR3 here is CASSLTSGTANYGYTF. Written as DNA, the CDR3 is TGTGCCAGCAGCCTAACATCCGGGACGGCTAACTATGGCTACACCTTC.

The V call is TRBV5-8, the J call TRBJ2-3; 7 bases map to TRBD2. CDR3 size: 14 residues. With 6 bases clipped from V and 5 bases from J, the junction kept 9 bases outside the gene matches. Germline V gene lookup returns CDR1 SGHTS and CDR2 YDEGEE. CDR3 in amino acids: CASMGGTALDTQYF. The CDR3 bases are TGTGCCAGCATGGGGGGGACCGCGCTAGATACGCAGTATTTT.

This chain connects TRBV5-1 to TRBJ2-4, with TRBD2 matching over 9 bases. V lost 2 bases and J lost 1; bases outside the gene matches: 13. Germline loops: CDR1 SGHRS, CDR2 YFSETQ. This CDR3 has 19 residues. The CDR3 sequence: CASSLRAGGSRWAKNIQYF. CDR3 nucleotides: TGCGCCAGCAGCTTAAGAGCGGGGGGATCTCGTTGGGCCAAAAACATTCAGTACTTC.

The chain is built from TRBV10-1 and TRBJ1-2; D is ambiguous. Germline V gene lookup returns CDR1 WNHNN and CDR2 SYGVQD (reference sequence). Trimming stripped 10 bases from V and 1 base from J, with 7 bases between. This CDR3 has 11 residues. The CDR3 loop reads CATLNNYGYTF. Here the CDR3 DNA reads TGCGCCACCCTCAATAACTATGGCTACACCTTC.

In regard to this clone: The sample contains more than one DNA sequence encoding this CDR3. V gene TRBV10-1 combines with J gene TRBJ2-5; no definite D call. In germline, CDR1 is WNHNN, CDR2 SYGVQD (reference sequence). The length of the CDR3 is 13 residues. V dropped 0 bases and J dropped 1 base, with 3 bases sitting between them. The CDR3 here is CASSESVQETQYF. In DNA form, the CDR3 reads TGCGCCAGCAGTGAGTCTGTCCAAGAGACCCAGTACTTC.

V usage is TRBV7-2 and J usage is TRBJ2-3; D remains ambiguous. The CDR3 totals 14 residues. The germline V gene has CDR1 SGHTA and CDR2 FQGNSA. Trimming left V 3 bases short and J 5 bases short, with 12 bases between. The chain's CDR3 is CASSLGSLLDTQYF. The CDR3 DNA is TGTGCCAGCAGCTTGGGCAGTCTCCTAGATACGCAGTATTTT.

CDR3 bases: TGTGCCAGCTCACCCTCGACCGATTCCTACGAGCAGTACTTC. Its protein product is CASSPSTDSYEQYF. The chain has TRBV18 and TRBJ2-7; D uncertain. The V end lost 3 bases, the J end lost 1 base, and 10 bases lay between the germline ends. This CDR3 region has 14 residues. Germline CDR1 is KGHSH and CDR2 is LQKENI.

The rearrangement uses TRBV4-3 and TRBJ1-5; D remains unclear. Germline CDR1 reads LGHNA; CDR2 reads YSLEER. Trimming stripped 2 bases from V and 0 bases from J, with 8 bases between. The CDR3 has 15 amino acids. CDR3 loop: CASSQSVYSNQPQHF. CDR3 bases: TGCGCCAGCAGCCAAAGTGTTTATAGCAATCAGCCCCAGCATTTT.

The chain links TRBV6-1 to TRBJ2-1; TRBD2 matches at 7 bases. Unmatched junction bases numbered 7, after V lost 6 bases and J lost 2 bases. The germline V gene encodes CDR1 MNHNS and CDR2 SASEGT. The CDR3 has 15 amino acids. DNA of the CDR3: TGTGCCAGCAGCGAGACTAGCACCGCCTACAATGAGCAGTTCTTC. Its protein product is CASSETSTAYNEQFF.

The chain is built from TRBV19 and TRBJ2-5, with unresolved D. Per germline, CDR1 LNHDA and CDR2 SQIVND (reference sequence). The CDR3 runs to 13 residues. The germline V and J ends were trimmed by 8 bases and 1 base, with 11 bases remaining between them. CDR3 region: CASRPHTQETQYF. The CDR3 nucleotides are TGTGCCAGTCGTCCTCACACCCAAGAGACCCAGTACTTC.